Listed below are T cell receptor beta chains from one sample, sequenced in a study of T cells after yellow fever vaccination. MiXCR was run by TCRdb on the 5' RACE reads, yielding one entry per CDR3 protein. This sample has 300,000 to 350,000 distinct CDR3 sequences, with approximately 4% found just once. The source material was PBMCs, sampled 15 days after the yellow fever booster vaccination. The receptors were gathered from a man younger than 35 who received the YFV17D yellow fever vaccine. Each CDR3 is given with its conserved first and last residue. The order of the fields is clone size, D gene, J gene, V gene, CDR3 protein, CDR3 DNA. The D gene is left open where the match is weak. A row's size may be missing; if present it is once, few, many or a size class.

>.|.|TRBJ2-2|TRBV5-1
CASSLEGVHTGELFF
TGCGCCAGCAGCTTGGAGGGCGTCCACACCGGGGAGCTGTTTTTT
>few|.|TRBJ2-5|TRBV12-3/TRBV12-4
CASSLGNGETQYF
TGTGCCAGCAGTTTGGGGAATGGGGAGACCCAGTACTTC
>many|.|TRBJ1-4|TRBV20-1
CSASGDNEKLFF
TGCAGTGCTTCAGGGGACAATGAAAAACTGTTTTTT
>.|.|TRBJ1-1|TRBV20-1
CSARIRSTEAFF
TGCAGTGCTAGAATTAGGAGCACTGAAGCTTTCTTT
>many|TRBD2|TRBJ2-2|TRBV4-3
CASSTELAGGLLTGELFF
TGCGCCAGCAGCACCGAACTAGCGGGGGGGCTGTTAACCGGGGAGCTGTTTTTT
>many|.|TRBJ1-1|TRBV6-2/TRBV6-3
CASSRGGRMTEAFF
TGTGCCAGCAGTCGAGGCGGCAGGATGACTGAAGCTTTCTTT
>few|TRBD1|TRBJ1-1|TRBV7-6
CASSRMGNLQGARILGTEAFF
TGTGCCAGCAGCCGAATGGGGAATCTACAGGGGGCTCGAATACTGGGCACTGAAGCTTTCTTT
>.|.|TRBJ1-1|TRBV6-1
CASSTPEVRTEAFF
TGTGCCAGCAGTACCCCGGAGGTGAGGACTGAAGCTTTCTTT
>many|TRBD2|TRBJ2-1|TRBV5-1
CASSTSGVSYNEQFF
TGCGCCAGCAGTACTAGCGGGGTCTCCTACAATGAGCAGTTCTTC
>many|TRBD2|TRBJ2-1|TRBV7-7
CASSLGSGGVNEQFF
TGTGCCAGCAGCTTAGGTAGCGGGGGGGTGAATGAGCAGTTCTTC
>.|.|TRBJ1-5|TRBV20-1
CSARDQWNQPQHF
TGCAGTGCTAGAGATCAGTGGAATCAGCCCCAGCATTTT
>many|.|TRBJ2-3|TRBV5-1
CASSSRRLGKGQDTQYF
TGCGCCAGCAGCTCCCGCCGGTTGGGGAAGGGGCAGGATACGCAGTATTTT
>many|.|TRBJ1-1|TRBV6-6
CASSYSGRTGNTEAFF
TGTGCCAGCAGTTACTCCGGGCGAACAGGGAACACTGAAGCTTTCTTT
>many|.|TRBJ1-1|TRBV5-1
CASSLVGGDTEAFF
TGCGCCAGCAGCTTGGTGGGGGGGGACACTGAAGCTTTCTTT
>many|.|TRBJ2-5|TRBV20-1
CSARDLSLGFATQYF
TGCAGTGCTAGAGACTTGAGCCTCGGTTTTGCGACCCAGTACTTC
>few|.|TRBJ1-4|TRBV5-4
CASSLGLGGRKEKLFF
TGTGCCAGCAGCTTGGGCTTGGGGGGGCGAAAGGAAAAACTGTTTTTT